The T cell receptor beta chain under discussion was sequenced for a study of T cells in Graves' hyperthyroidism and ophthalmopathy. RNA transcripts gave rise to amplified TCR beta CDR3 regions. During a first-round RT-PCR of the TCR CDR3, the HTBI primer set was used. MiXCR, run by TCRdb on the multiplex PCR reads, gives a single entry per CDR3 protein. The sample shows over 650,000 distinct CDR3 sequences, approximately 16% of them seen only once. This clonotype was counted ten times or more. J was trimmed by 2 bases and V by 3 bases; bases with no gene match: 9. CDR1 is KGHSH, CDR2 LQKENI, per germline. This CDR3 is built from 16 residues.

The sequenced sample consisted of blood. This receptor was identified in a man aged 18 to 29 with Graves' hyperthyroidism. The chain combines TRBV18 with TRBJ1-2; 7 bases map to TRBD1. The CDR3 loop is CASSPTTGTVNYGYTF. CDR3 nucleotides: TGTGCCAGCTCACCTACGACCGGGACAGTCAACTATGGCTACACCTTC.